These 18 T cell receptor beta chains came from one sample sequenced in a study of blood T cell repertoires in COVID-19. TCRdb's table, derived via immunoSEQ multiplex PCR, lists solely in-frame clones and lacks some. The table includes around 460,000 clones, around 90% detected once. The sample consisted of peripheral blood. The receptor source for this set is a young man with COVID-19, enrolled during active disease.

The chain carries TRBV5-6 and TRBJ2-7; D gene uncertain. Germline CDR1 is SGHDT and CDR2 is YYEEEE. The CDR3 runs to 11 residues. V lost 4 bases, J lost 6 bases, and 8 bases lay in between. CDR3: CASSRGPEQYF. The CDR3 coding sequence is TGTGCCAGCAGCCGAGGTCCCGAGCAGTACTTC.

J is TRBJ2-5 and V is TRBV5-1; TRBD1 agrees at 8 bases. This CDR3 spans 14 amino acids. The V and J ends lost 5 bases and 5 bases, in that order; junction bases with no gene match: 8. Germline CDR1 SGHRS, CDR2 YFSETQ. CDR3 region: CASRTQGVEETQYF. The CDR3 bases are TGCGCCAGCAGGACACAGGGGGTCGAGGAGACCCAGTACTTC.

This clone was seen at least ten times. The gene calls are TRBV7-8 and TRBJ2-7, with TRBD2 identical over 13 bases. Germline loops: CDR1 SGHVS, CDR2 FQNEAQ. J lost 1 base, V lost 5 bases, and 17 bases had no gene match. The length of the CDR3 is 20 residues. CDR3 sequence: CASSLIAPGLAGVASYEQYF. The CDR3 DNA is TGTGCCAGCAGCCTTATAGCCCCCGGACTAGCGGGAGTTGCTTCCTACGAGCAGTACTTC.

This clone was seen just once. V gene TRBV5-1 combines with J gene TRBJ2-3, with TRBD2 matching 11 bases. Germline loops: CDR1 SGHRS, CDR2 YFSETQ. CDR3 length: 18 amino acids. The V and J ends lost 4 bases and 1 base, in that order; junction bases with no gene match: 11. The DNA of the CDR3 is TGCGCCAGCAGCGGACTAGCGGGCACCCTGACTCGCACAGATACGCAGTATTTT. Translating it yields CASSGLAGTLTRTDTQYF.

To note about this clone: A much larger clone differs by one base, so this may be a read error. The V and J genes are TRBV5-4 and TRBJ2-1; 8 bases align to TRBD1. This CDR3 spans 15 amino acids. Looked up from germline, CDR1 is SGHNT and CDR2 is YYREEE (reference sequence). Germline trimming cut 0 bases from V and 1 base from J; bases unmatched to any gene: 0. This CDR3 is CASSLGQGSYNEQFF. In nucleotides, the CDR3 is TGTGCCAGCAGCTTGGGACAGGGGTCCTACAATGAGCAGTTCTTC.

This rearrangement joins TRBV7-8 to TRBJ1-5, with D unclear. V was shortened by 4 bases and J by 5 bases, with 9 bases between the two germline ends. The CDR3 loop spans 13 amino acids. In germline, CDR1 is SGHVS, CDR2 FQNEAQ. CDR3 in DNA: TGTGCCAGCAGCTCAGCTCAGGATCAGCCCCAGCATTTT. As protein: CASSSAQDQPQHF.

This chain uses TRBV15 with TRBJ2-1; tentative D call: TRBD2 (5 bases). CDR3 size: 15 residues. With 6 bases removed from V and 0 bases from J, the gap between germline ends came to 12 bases. Germline-derived CDR1 and CDR2 are LNHNV and YYDKDF (reference sequence). In DNA form, the CDR3 reads TGTGCCACCAGTCCTACTAGTGGCTCCTACAATGAGCAGTTCTTC. This codes for CATSPTSGSYNEQFF. Variable domain in full (rest from reference TRBV15 and TRBJ2-1): DAMVIQNPRYQVTQFGKPVTLSCSQTLNHNVMYWYQQKSSQAPKLLFHYYDKDFNNEADTPDNFQSRRPNTSFCFLDIRSPGLGDTAMYLCATSPTSGSYNEQFFGPGTRLTVL.

The genes are TRBV2 and TRBJ2-4, with 8 bases aligning to TRBD2. The CDR3 covers 18 residues. V lost 4 bases to trimming and J lost 0 bases; unmatched junction nucleotides: 11. CDR1 and CDR2 from the germline V gene are SNHLY and FYNNEI. CDR3 sequence: CASSAYTLADLAKNIQYF. CDR3 bases: TGTGCCAGCAGTGCATATACACTAGCGGACCTAGCCAAAAACATTCAGTACTTC.

This clone was seen more than once but under ten times. The genes are TRBV5-6 and TRBJ2-1; maybe TRBD1 (6 bases). CDR1 and CDR2 (germline): SGHDT, YYEEEE. The CDR3 sequence is 15 residues long. Deletions cut 4 bases from V and 4 bases from J, with 15 bases between. The CDR3 sequence: CASSTSATGYNEQFF. DNA for the CDR3: TGTGCCAGCAGCACTTCCGCAACAGGGTACAATGAGCAGTTCTTC.

The chain joins TRBV7-9 to TRBJ2-1; 9 bases are a match to TRBD2. Germline V gene sequence: CDR1 SEHNR, CDR2 FQNEAQ (reference sequence). V dropped 2 bases and J dropped 7; count of bases not matched to a gene: 6. The CDR3 is 15 amino acids. The CDR3 loop reads CASSLPAGGANEQFF. The CDR3 DNA reads TGTGCCAGCAGCTTACCGGCGGGGGGGGCGAATGAGCAGTTCTTC.

The chain recombines TRBV19 with TRBJ2-2; 9 nucleotides agree with TRBD1. The CDR3 consists of 14 residues. Germline V gene lookup returns CDR1 LNHDA and CDR2 SQIVND (reference sequence). J lost 6 bases, V lost 6 bases, and 5 bases had no gene match. Written as DNA, the CDR3 is TGTGCCAGTAGGCCCGGGACAGGGTCCGGGGAGCTGTTTTTT. Its protein is CASRPGTGSGELFF.

This chain uses TRBV2 with TRBJ2-1; TRBD2 matches 11 bases. The CDR3 has 15 residues. Trimming at V came to 5 bases and at J to 7 bases, leaving 7 bases not matched to a gene. CDR1 is SNHLY and CDR2 is FYNNEI in the germline V gene. The CDR3 nucleotides read TGTGCCAGCAGTTCCTTAGCGGGAGGGCAGAATGAGCAGTTCTTC. It encodes CASSSLAGGQNEQFF.

A single count supports this clone. The chain uses TRBV7-6 and TRBJ2-3; no reliable D call. Germline lookup yields CDR1 SGHVS and CDR2 FNYEAQ. Trimming stripped 1 base from V and 4 bases from J, with 12 bases between. The CDR3 has 15 amino acids. The CDR3 sequence is CASSLVLGSADTQYF. CDR3 DNA sequence: TGTGCCAGCAGCTTAGTTTTAGGCAGCGCAGATACGCAGTATTTT.

The rearrangement links TRBV19 to TRBJ2-7, with 7 bases fitting TRBD1. The germline V gene has CDR1 LNHDA and CDR2 SQIVND (reference sequence). CDR3 length equals 14 residues. V lost 4 bases and J lost 3; bases outside the gene matches: 6. The CDR3 region has the DNA TGTGCCAGTAGTACCGGGACAGCTTACTACGAGCAGTACTTC. Translation gives CASSTGTAYYEQYF.

The CDR3 DNA sequence: TGTGCCAGCAGGGCTAGCGGGGCCCAAGAGACCCAGTACTTC. Its translation: CASRASGAQETQYF. J is TRBJ2-5 and V is TRBV6-6, with 9 positions matching TRBD2. Germline V CDR1 and CDR2: MNHNY, SVGAGI (reference sequence). Trimming cost V 6 bases and J 1 base; bases outside gene matches: 3. This CDR3 has 14 amino acids.

The V gene is TRBV2, the J gene TRBJ1-1, with a possible D match to TRBD1 (6 bases). V was shortened by 6 bases and J by 4 bases, with 12 bases between the two germline ends. In germline, CDR1 is SNHLY, CDR2 FYNNEI. The CDR3 covers 13 residues. CDR3 loop: CASSGQGTTEAFF. The CDR3 region has the DNA TGTGCCAGCAGCGGGCAGGGGACCACTGAAGCTTTCTTT.

The chain links TRBV30 to TRBJ1-5; D ambiguous. CDR3 length: 18 amino acids. Germline CDR1 is GTSNPN and CDR2 is SVGIG (reference sequence). Deletions cut 0 bases from V and 2 bases from J, with 20 bases between. The CDR3 DNA sequence: TGTGCCTGGAGTGTAATAGGGAGAGAATTTAGTGGCAATCAGCCCCAGCATTTT. Translated, it gives CAWSVIGREFSGNQPQHF.

The genes are TRBV27 and TRBJ1-1, with D hard to call. Germline V lookup: CDR1 MNHEY, CDR2 SMNVEV (reference sequence). V was cut by 5 bases and J by 6 bases, with 16 bases left in between. The CDR3 runs 14 residues. The CDR3 spells CASSPRPRLSEAFF. CDR3 coding DNA: TGTGCCAGCAGTCCCCGCCCCAGGCTCTCTGAAGCTTTCTTT.